This TCR beta chain was documented in a study of blood T cell repertoires in COVID-19. Clones were sequenced by immunoSEQ multiplex PCR, and TCRdb holds only the in-frame ones, with some missing. The sample yields over 150,000 clones, about 79% seen once. Sequenced sample: peripheral blood. The clonotype comes from a human donor in a cohort sampled during active COVID-19.

The CDR3 sequence is CASSLGRGRGYTGELFF. In DNA, the CDR3 is TGTGCCAGCAGCTTAGGGCGCGGTAGGGGATACACCGGGGAGCTGTTTTTT. This chain connects TRBV5-4 to TRBJ2-2; D is perhaps TRBD1 (5 bases). Trimming removed 2 bases at V and 3 bases at J, with 17 bases between. The CDR3 length is 17 residues. Germline assignment: CDR1 SGHNT and CDR2 YYREEE (reference sequence).